One and the same sample provided the 7 T cell receptor beta chains below, sequenced in a study of shared T cell receptors in the human thymus. TCRdb's table, derived via immunoSEQ multiplex PCR, lists solely in-frame clones and lacks some. This table holds over 650,000 clones, approximately 89% found once. This same sample was also part of a study on human thymus T cells.

Sequencing input: thymocytes. The receptors stem from a boy under two years old with a congenital heart defect.

This clone was seen once. The V gene is TRBV5-6, the J gene TRBJ1-1; tentatively, D is TRBD1 (5 bases). The germline gives CDR1 SGHDT, CDR2 YYEEEE. V was pared by 1 base and J by 1 base, with 11 bases between. This CDR3 is built from 15 residues. CDR3 sequence: CASSLYQGTNTEAFF. Written as DNA, the CDR3 is TGTGCCAGCAGCTTGTATCAGGGTACGAACACTGAAGCTTTCTTT.

Here the CDR3 DNA reads TGTGCCAGCAGTGGGGACAGCCTCACCATGAACACTGAAGCTTTCTTT. This translates into CASSGDSLTMNTEAFF. The chain recombines TRBV25-1 with TRBJ1-1, with 7 bases lining up with TRBD1. Germline V gives CDR1 MGHDK, CDR2 SYGVNS. J was trimmed by 0 bases and V by 4 bases; bases with no gene match: 8. The CDR3 spans 16 residues.

This chain uses TRBV19 with TRBJ2-3; 13 bases are a match to TRBD2. The V segment lost 2 bases and the J segment 0 bases; nucleotides outside the gene matches: 8. Germline V lookup: CDR1 LNHDA, CDR2 SQIVND (reference sequence). CDR3 length: 19 amino acids. In nucleotides, the CDR3 is TGTGCCAGTAGTATACCTTCGGGACTAGCGGGGCCCAGCACAGATACGCAGTATTTT. Translation gives CASSIPSGLAGPSTDTQYF.

The V gene is TRBV5-4, the J gene TRBJ2-7; unclear D gene. CDR3 size: 14 residues. V lost 3 bases, J lost 0 bases, and 10 bases lay in between. Germline V gene data show CDR1 as SGHNT and CDR2 as YYREEE (reference sequence). CDR3 sequence: CASSSDGFSYEQYF. DNA for the CDR3: TGTGCCAGCAGCTCCGACGGGTTCTCCTACGAGCAGTACTTC.

The chain couples TRBV6-1 to TRBJ1-6, with D possibly being TRBD1 (5 bases). CDR3 length: 18 amino acids. Trimming removed 1 base at V and 7 bases at J, with 20 bases between. Germline V CDR1 and CDR2: MNHNS, SASEGT. The CDR3 bases are TGTGCCAGCAGTGAAGATAGTTGGCAGGGAAGTTCGAATTCACCCCTCCACTTT. Translation gives CASSEDSWQGSSNSPLHF.

The rearrangement links TRBV4-2 to TRBJ1-5, with D unclear. V was cut by 0 bases and J by 2 bases, with 20 bases left in between. CDR3 length equals 19 residues. Germline CDR1 and CDR2: LGHNA and YNFKEQ. The CDR3 sequence is CASSQEGPGEGGGNQPQHF. The CDR3 bases are TGTGCCAGCAGCCAAGAGGGTCCGGGTGAGGGTGGTGGCAATCAGCCCCAGCATTTT.

This chain joins TRBV27 and TRBJ1-1, with no clear D. The CDR3 is 17 residues long. Germline V gene data show CDR1 as MNHEY and CDR2 as SMNVEV (reference sequence). V was clipped by 4 bases and J by 5 bases, with 23 bases between them. The CDR3 coding sequence is TGTGCCAGCAGTTGGTTGGGGAGTGATGGTCGGAGGACTGAAGCTTTCTTT. Protein sequence: CASSWLGSDGRRTEAFF.